Listed below are T cell receptor beta chains from one sample, sequenced in a study of T cells in localized non-small cell lung cancer. Clones were read by immunoSEQ multiplex PCR, and TCRdb kept only the in-frame ones, dropping some. The sample includes 10,000 to 15,000 clones, around 84% seen only once; the top ten take less than 75%. The sample here was peripheral blood, taken before any cancer treatment. The receptors shown here come from a male donor at least 60 years old with stage III lung adenocarcinoma. The CDR3 runs from the conserved cysteine through the conserved F or W.

v_call,j_call,cdr3_aa
TRBV5-3,TRBJ2-1,CASSFGDRAYNEQFF
TRBV7-9,TRBJ2-7,CASSLSGAYEQYF
TRBV7-8,TRBJ1-3,CASSLGVQNTIYF
TRBV5-1,TRBJ2-3,CASSLAGADTQYF
TRBV6-1,TRBJ1-5,CASSSGSNQPQHF
TRBV14,TRBJ2-7,CASSHTGEQYF
TRBV25-1,TRBJ2-1,CASSTSSYNEQFF
TRBV21-1,TRBJ1-4,CASRTTGAEREKLFF
TRBV9,TRBJ2-7,CASSAGGDSLLGQYF
TRBV2,TRBJ1-4,CASSVSPNTEVGKLFF
TRBV6-6,TRBJ2-5,CASSSMGYQETQYF
TRBV9,TRBJ2-1,CASSARDYEQFF
TRBV19,TRBJ2-1,CASTWSSSGNEQFF
TRBV19,TRBJ2-7,CASSLGLAGGYAYEQYF
TRBV30,TRBJ1-2,CACKPGQSSNYGYTF
TRBV4-1,TRBJ1-4,CASTLGPGDPTNEKLFF
TRBV14,TRBJ2-5,CASNLGPGMGETQYF
TRBV29-1,TRBJ2-5,CSVEAQGETQYF
TRBV7-8,TRBJ1-3,CASSVSRSGNTIYF
TRBV7-9,TRBJ2-1,CASSLEVRGNEQFF
TRBV27,TRBJ2-2,CASSPNPGTSGGGNTGELFF
TRBV6-5,TRBJ2-3,CASSRRTYSTDTQYF
TRBV7-8,TRBJ1-5,CASSSDGSGALGNQPQHF
TRBV19,TRBJ1-5,CASRGFGQGPGGQPQHF
TRBV5-1,TRBJ2-7,CASSLAGGARSSYEQYF
TRBV7-9,TRBJ2-3,CASSLAPGLAGGDTQYF
TRBV7-2,TRBJ1-5,CASSSNGGTTHQPQHF
TRBV6-1,TRBJ2-7,CASRRELAGGLQQYF
TRBV5-4,TRBJ2-7,CASRPTGGRQYF
TRBV7-8,TRBJ2-5,CASTITGGTLGETQYF
TRBV19,TRBJ2-5,CASSRSGQGFGETQYF
TRBV4-1,TRBJ2-5,CASSQEARGARYF
TRBV5-8,TRBJ1-2,CASSNPGESRVYGYTF
TRBV10-3,TRBJ2-7,CAISESVRLAGHYEQYF
TRBV7-9,TRBJ1-2,CASSLEGHGYTF
TRBV6-9,TRBJ2-7,CASSLVSSYEQYF
TRBV29-1,TRBJ1-1,CSVDPGAGGATEAFF
TRBV10-2,TRBJ1-1,CASRNLQGNTEAFF
TRBV5-1,TRBJ2-1,CASSFERESREQFF
TRBV6-1,TRBJ2-7,CASSERLAGGYEQYF
TRBV9,TRBJ2-3,CASSAFEGDTQYF
TRBV6-5,TRBJ2-5,CASSSASATQYF
TRBV10-2,TRBJ2-7,CASSDHSGRNPYEQYF
TRBV11-3,TRBJ2-1,CASSLDQGGSSSYNEQFF
TRBV5-6,TRBJ1-2,CASSLLGLSIDTF
TRBV6-5,TRBJ2-1,CASSYSNRGYNEQFF
TRBV5-1,TRBJ2-2,CASSLSLAGGPGELFF
TRBV23-1,TRBJ2-7,CASSPPGFQREQYF
TRBV30,TRBJ2-7,CAWSPGTVTYEQYF
TRBV30,TRBJ2-7,CAWDPGQGYYEQYF
TRBV10-3,TRBJ2-7,CAISGRSGGYEQYF
TRBV6-5,TRBJ2-7,CASRPDFRSSYEQYF
TRBV19,TRBJ1-5,CASSIMGMGSNQPQHF
TRBV6-1,TRBJ2-3,CATRTGGTDTQYF
TRBV30,TRBJ2-5,CAWSFSGPLNF
TRBV15,TRBJ2-1,CATSLPGAGERQFF
TRBV7-9,TRBJ2-7,CASSPLGIPYEQYF
TRBV29-1,TRBJ1-4,CSVVGGGKLFF
TRBV30,TRBJ1-2,CAYARGAGGYTF
TRBV5-6,TRBJ1-2,CASSQGAGYTF